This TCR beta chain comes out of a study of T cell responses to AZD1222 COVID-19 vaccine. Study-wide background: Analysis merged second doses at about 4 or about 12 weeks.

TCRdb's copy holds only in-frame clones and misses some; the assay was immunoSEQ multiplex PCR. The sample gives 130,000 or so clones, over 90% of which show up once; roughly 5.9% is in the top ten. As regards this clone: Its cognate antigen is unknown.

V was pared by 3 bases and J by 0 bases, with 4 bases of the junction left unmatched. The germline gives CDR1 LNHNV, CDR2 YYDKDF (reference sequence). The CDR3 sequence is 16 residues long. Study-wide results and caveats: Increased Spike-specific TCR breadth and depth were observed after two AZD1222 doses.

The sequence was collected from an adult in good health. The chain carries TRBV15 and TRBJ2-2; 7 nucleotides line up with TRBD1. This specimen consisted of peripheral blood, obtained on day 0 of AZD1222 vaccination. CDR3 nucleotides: TGTGCCACCAGCAGGACAGGGTTGACGAACACCGGGGAGCTGTTTTTT. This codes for CATSRTGLTNTGELFF.